Below are 22 T cell receptor beta chains sequenced from a single sample in a study of T cell clonality in common variable immunodeficiency. General observations from the study: Reportedly, TCR beta sequences from common variable immunodeficiency showed fewer deletions and N-nucleotide insertions.

TCRdb's copy holds only in-frame clones and misses some; the assay was immunoSEQ multiplex PCR. Listed for the sample are tens of thousands of clones, none seen a single time. For these receptors, no antigen is known. The sequenced material came from peripheral blood mononuclear cells. The receptors here all came from a human donor with common variable immunodeficiency.

This clone was detected many times. The read is 3 residues too short to cover the CDR3 end, so that end is filled in from the germline J gene. The chain links TRBV7-9 to TRBJ2-1, with TRBD2 as a possible D gene (5 bases). Per germline, CDR1 SEHNR and CDR2 FQNEAQ (reference sequence). CDR3 length equals 13 residues. The V and J ends lost 9 bases and 6 bases respectively, with 15 bases between them. The CDR3 bases that were read are TGTGCCAGTGAGATACTAGTTTCCAATGAG. It specifies CASEILVSNE. The full CDR3 sequence reads CASEILVSNEQFF.

With regard to this clone: Read coverage stops 3 residues before the CDR3 terminus; the germline J gene supplies the remainder. The chain has TRBV7-3 and TRBJ2-3; 11 nucleotides line up with TRBD2. Trimming cost V 4 bases and J 5 bases; bases outside gene matches: 11. CDR1 is SGHTA, CDR2 FQGTGA, per germline. The CDR3 runs to 17 residues. CDR3 bases read: TGTGCCAGCAGCTCAAAACTTAGCGGGGGGGCAAAAGATACG. Translation gives CASSSKLSGGAKDT. The full CDR3 protein is CASSSKLSGGAKDTQYF.

In this sample, this clone turned up a few times. The CDR3 end is not reached by the read, which stops 3 residues before it; the germline J gene fills it in. The chain joins TRBV7-7 to TRBJ2-5, with 10 bases fitting TRBD2. This CDR3 region has 16 residues. J was trimmed by 4 bases and V by 3 bases; bases with no gene match: 8. Germline assignment: CDR1 SSHAT and CDR2 FNYEAQ (reference sequence). The chain's CDR3 is CASSFRAGGRRETQYF. The DNA read from the CDR3 is TGTGCCAGCAGCTTTCGAGCGGGGGGGAGGAGAGAGACC.

This clone was seen a handful of times. The sequence runs out 3 residues before the end of the CDR3; the remainder is reconstructed from the germline J gene. The genes are TRBV19 and TRBJ1-1; D unresolved. Germline lookup yields CDR1 LNHDA and CDR2 SQIVND (reference sequence). The CDR3 is 12 amino acids. The sequenced part of the CDR3 DNA is TGTGCCAGTAGACAAAGTGGAGGGCCA. It specifies CASRQSGGP. The CDR3 reads in full as CASRQSGGPAFF.

This clone was observed at least ten times. The read gets to within 3 residues of the CDR3 end, and the germline J gene fills in the rest. J is TRBJ2-3 and V is TRBV20-1, with TRBD2 matching 14 bases. Germline V lookup: CDR1 DFQATT, CDR2 SNEGSKA (reference sequence). Losses at the gene ends were 4 bases for V and 1 base for J; bases not matched to a gene: 13. The CDR3 is 19 residues long. The CDR3 here is CSATQPTGTSGGGTDTQYF. The sequenced CDR3 bases are TGCAGTGCTACTCAACCTACCGGGACTAGCGGGGGTGGCACAGATACG.

This clone was seen a handful of times. The CDR3 is cut off 3 residues early in the read; its end comes from the germline J gene. The chain recombines TRBV30 with TRBJ1-6; D remains unclear. Between the trimmed V and J ends, which lost 0 bases and 7 bases, there was a span of 16 bases. This CDR3 region has 16 residues. Germline V gene lookup returns CDR1 GTSNPN and CDR2 SVGIG (reference sequence). The CDR3 region is CAWSVRSPSGNSPLHF. CDR3 bases read: TGTGCCTGGAGTGTAAGGTCCCCCAGCGGCAATTCACCC.

On this clone: The read terminates 3 residues before the CDR3 end, so the remaining end is supplied by the germline J gene. V usage is TRBV6-1 and J usage is TRBJ2-7, with D perhaps matching TRBD2 (5 bases). Trimming left V 2 bases short and J 4 bases short, with 15 bases between. The CDR3 runs to 15 residues. From germline, CDR1 is MNHNS and CDR2 SASEGT. CDR3 sequence: CASSEYWAGGYEQYF. The CDR3 DNA, read in part, is TGTGCCAGCAGTGAATACTGGGCGGGCGGTTACGAG.

To note about this clone: The read terminates 3 residues before the CDR3 end, so the remaining end is supplied by the germline J gene. The chain carries TRBV19 and TRBJ1-5; D unclear. Trimming cost V 1 base and J 5 bases, with 6 bases left between them. Germline-derived CDR1 and CDR2 are LNHDA and SQIVND (reference sequence). This CDR3 comprises 13 residues. The CDR3: CASSIALYQPQHF. CDR3 DNA, as far as it was read: TGTGCCAGTAGTATAGCCCTCTATCAGCCC.

Ten or more counts support this clone. An end of the junction differs from the germline gene, which may be a read error. The read ends 3 residues shy of where the CDR3 ends; the end is completed using the germline J gene. This chain joins TRBV4-2 and TRBJ2-7; weak D call: TRBD2 (6 bases). Germline V gene data show CDR1 as LGHNA and CDR2 as YNFKEQ. This CDR3 is 15 amino acids long. The CDR3 sequence: CASSQGIADTYEQYF. The part of the CDR3 DNA that was read is TGCGCCAGCAGCCAAGGAATAGCGGATACCTACGAG.

This clone was observed a handful of times. The read comes to an end 3 residues before the CDR3 does, leaving the germline J gene to fill in the end. The sample has other DNA sequences that encode this CDR3 too. The V and J genes are TRBV18 and TRBJ2-6; D remains ambiguous. There are 15 residues in the CDR3. From germline, CDR1 is KGHSH and CDR2 LQKENI. Trimming shortened V by 3 bases and J by 2 bases, and 8 bases separated the two germline ends. This CDR3 reads CASSPAQAGANVLTF. CDR3 bases read: TGTGCCAGCTCACCCGCGCAGGCTGGGGCCAACGTC.

This clone was counted many times. The sequenced fragment ends 3 residues before the CDR3 boundary, so the rest is inferred from the germline J gene. The chain joins TRBV18 to TRBJ1-2; tentatively, D is TRBD1 (5 bases). This CDR3 has 15 residues. V lost 1 base to trimming and J lost 7 bases, with 16 bases between them. Germline-derived CDR1 and CDR2 are KGHSH and LQKENI. The CDR3: CASSPLDTGGGGYTF. Incomplete CDR3 DNA: TGTGCCAGCTCACCACTGGACACGGGGGGTGGTGGC.

In the case of this clone: The read is 3 residues too short to cover the CDR3 end, so that end is filled in from the germline J gene. The V and J genes are TRBV18 and TRBJ1-5, with 9 positions matching TRBD1. Per the germline V gene, CDR1 is KGHSH and CDR2 is LQKENI. V dropped 6 bases and J dropped 2; count of bases not matched to a gene: 8. The CDR3 consists of 16 residues. The covered CDR3 bases are TGTGCCAGCTCTCGGGACAGGGTCCAGCGCAATCAGCCC. Translated: CASSRDRVQRNQP. In full, the CDR3 is CASSRDRVQRNQPQHF.

Many counts were recorded for this clone. The read ends 3 residues early relative to the CDR3; the germline J gene fills the gap. V is TRBV18 and J is TRBJ1-2; D might be TRBD1 (5 bases). V was shortened by 3 bases and J by 6 bases, with 8 bases between the two germline ends. This CDR3 spans 12 amino acids. Germline CDR1 is KGHSH and CDR2 is LQKENI. CDR3 sequence reads: CASSPRGDGYTF. CDR3 bases read: TGTGCCAGCTCACCCCGGGGGGATGGC.

By share, this clone counts as medium-sized. The read ends 3 residues before the CDR3 terminus; that terminus is restored from the germline J gene. V usage is TRBV12-3 or TRBV12-4 and J usage is TRBJ2-1; possibly TRBD1 for D (5 bases). CDR3 length equals 13 residues. The V and J ends lost 9 bases and 8 bases respectively, with 17 bases between them. CDR3 residues: CASQGISRHEQFF. CDR3 DNA (partial): TGTGCCAGTCAGGGTATTTCTCGTCATGAG.

This clone was detected ten times or more. The CDR3 extends 3 residues past the end of the read, so its final part is completed from the germline J gene. The rearrangement joins TRBV6-2 or TRBV6-3 to TRBJ2-7, with TRBD1 identical over 9 bases. V gave up 6 bases and J gave up 4 bases; unmatched junction bases: 10. This CDR3 is 15 amino acids long. Germline V lookup: CDR1 MNHEY, CDR2 SVGEGT. CDR3 bases read: TGTGCCAGCAGCCGGTTGGGGACAGGGCAGTACGAG. This codes for CASSRLGTGQYE. The whole CDR3 protein is CASSRLGTGQYEQYF.

This clone has a handful of counts. The CDR3 end is not reached by the read, which stops 3 residues before it; the germline J gene fills it in. V gene TRBV7-9 combines with J gene TRBJ1-1; 8 positions match TRBD1. V was pared by 6 bases and J by 5 bases, with 8 bases of the junction left unmatched. This CDR3 comprises 14 residues. Germline V gene lookup returns CDR1 SEHNR and CDR2 FQNEAQ (reference sequence). CDR3 DNA, as far as it was read: TGTGCCAGCAGTCACCGGACAGGGAAGACTGAA. Protein product: CASSHRTGKTE. The whole CDR3 region reads CASSHRTGKTEAFF.

This clone was seen more than once but under ten times. The DNA ends 3 residues before the CDR3 does, and the rest of the CDR3 is filled in from the germline J gene. This chain links TRBV7-2 with TRBJ1-2; possibly TRBD1 for D (6 bases). The germline V gene has CDR1 SGHTA and CDR2 FQGNSA. This CDR3 contains 15 residues. CDR3 sequence: CASSPDRFISWGYTF. CDR3 DNA, as far as it was read: TGTGCCAGCAGCCCCGACAGGTTTATATCGTGGGGC.

On this clone itself: Coverage ceases 3 residues before the CDR3 finishes, and the germline J gene fills in the end. V and J are TRBV18 and TRBJ2-2; D is undetermined. The germline V gene encodes CDR1 KGHSH and CDR2 LQKENI. This CDR3 spans 14 amino acids. Trimming took off 3 bases at V and 1 base at J, with 6 bases between the two ends. The CDR3 loop reads CASSPQVNTGELFF. CDR3 bases read: TGTGCCAGCTCACCGCAGGTGAACACCGGGGAG.

This clone was counted between two and nine times. A much more abundant neighbour one base away suggests this may be a read error. Read sequence stops 3 residues before the CDR3 end, and the germline J gene provides the missing end. The V call is TRBV11-3, the J call TRBJ2-3; D is unclear. The V and J ends lost 5 bases and 1 base respectively, with 4 bases between them. The CDR3 has 12 residues. In germline, CDR1 is SGHNT, CDR2 YENEEA. This CDR3 reads CASSLGTDTQYF. Partial CDR3 DNA: TGTGCCAGCAGCCTCGGCACAGATACG.

This clone occurred a few times. The CDR3 extends 3 residues past the end of the read, so its final part is completed from the germline J gene. The chain joins TRBV29-1 to TRBJ2-5; D may be TRBD2 (5 bases). This CDR3 has 13 amino acids. Germline V CDR1 and CDR2: SQVTM, ANQGSEA. V lost 4 bases and J 4 bases, leaving 13 bases between the germline ends. The CDR3 DNA, read in part, is TGCAGCGTTGTTCCCGGCAGCGGAGAGACC. Translation gives CSVVPGSGET. The whole CDR3 reads CSVVPGSGETQYF. Based on the CDR3 plus reference TRBV29-1 and TRBJ2-5, the full variable domain is SAVISQKPSRDICQRGTSLTIQCQVDSQVTMMFWYRQQPGQSLTLIATANQGSEATYESGFVIDKFPISRPNLTFSTLTVSNMSPEDSSIYLCSVVPGSGETQYFGPGTRLLVL.

In its sample, this clone was seen a few times. The DNA ends 3 residues before the CDR3 does, and the rest of the CDR3 is filled in from the germline J gene. The chain carries TRBV19 and TRBJ1-1; 7 nucleotides agree with TRBD1. Trimming removed 4 bases from V and 4 bases from J; junction bases left unmatched: 6. The CDR3 is 14 residues long. Germline CDR1 and CDR2: LNHDA and SQIVND (reference sequence). The DNA read from the CDR3 is TGTGCCAGTAGTAGGATATCAGGGGGCACTGAA. Its protein product is CASSRISGGTE. The complete CDR3 sequence is CASSRISGGTEAFF.

A few counts support this clone. Sequencing ends 3 residues short of the CDR3 end; the germline J gene provides the rest. V is TRBV2 and J is TRBJ2-5; TRBD1 matches 9 bases. V dropped 6 bases and J dropped 5; count of bases not matched to a gene: 7. The germline CDR1 and CDR2 sequences are SNHLY and FYNNEI. CDR3 length: 14 residues. CDR3 residues: CASRKQGAGETQYF. The CDR3 DNA, read in part, is TGTGCCAGCAGAAAACAGGGGGCTGGGGAGACC.